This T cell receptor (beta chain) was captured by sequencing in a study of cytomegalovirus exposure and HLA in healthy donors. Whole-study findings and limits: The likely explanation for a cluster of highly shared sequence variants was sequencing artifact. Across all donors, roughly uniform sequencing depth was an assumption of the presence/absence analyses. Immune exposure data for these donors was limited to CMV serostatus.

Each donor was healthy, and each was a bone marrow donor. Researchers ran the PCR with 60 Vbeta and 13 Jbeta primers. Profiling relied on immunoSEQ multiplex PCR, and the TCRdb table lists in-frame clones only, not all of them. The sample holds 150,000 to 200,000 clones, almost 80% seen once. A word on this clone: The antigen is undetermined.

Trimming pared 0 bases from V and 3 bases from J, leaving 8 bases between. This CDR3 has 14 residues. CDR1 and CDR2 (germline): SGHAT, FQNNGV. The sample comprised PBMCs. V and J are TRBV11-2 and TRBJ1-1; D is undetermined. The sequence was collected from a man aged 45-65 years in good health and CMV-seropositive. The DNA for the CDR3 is TGTGCCAGCAGCTTAGATCCGGGTTACACTGAAGCTTTCTTT. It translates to CASSLDPGYTEAFF.